The 3 T cell receptor beta chains presented below share a single source sample, sequenced in a study of cytomegalovirus exposure and HLA in healthy donors. PCR was performed using 60 Vbeta and 13 Jbeta primers. Some clones are missing from TCRdb's copy, which holds only in-frame ones; the method was immunoSEQ multiplex PCR. The sample has about 80,000 clones; over 70% are singletons. Sequencing used PBMCs. The origin of the receptors is a woman in her forties in good health and CMV-seronegative.

The chain has TRBV27 and TRBJ2-1; no firm D call. V lost 5 bases and J lost 8, with 19 bases in between. The V gene's germline CDR1 is MNHEY and CDR2 SMNVEV (reference sequence). The CDR3 extends over 15 amino acids. CDR3 sequence: CASSLRLDLLDEQFF. The CDR3 DNA reads TGTGCCAGCAGTCTCCGACTCGACCTCCTAGATGAGCAGTTCTTC.

This chain links TRBV29-1 with TRBJ1-5; 7 positions match TRBD1. This CDR3 is 12 amino acids long. With V trimmed by 4 bases and J by 5 bases, 2 bases remained unmatched. Looked up from germline, CDR1 is SQVTM and CDR2 is ANQGSEA. The CDR3 is CSVADRDQPQHF. In DNA form, the CDR3 reads TGCAGCGTTGCCGACAGGGATCAGCCCCAGCATTTT.

This clone was seen only a few times. An end of the junction differs from the germline gene, which may be a read error. CDR3 DNA sequence: TGTTCCAGCAGCTTAGGATCCATCGGGCAGTACTTC. It encodes CSSSLGSIGQYF. This chain links TRBV7-9 with TRBJ2-7; D is unclear. This CDR3 is built from 12 residues. Germline assignment: CDR1 SEHNR and CDR2 FQNEAQ (reference sequence).